What follows is one TCR beta chain and its context. Its antigen is currently unknown. These data are taken from a study of T cell responses to AZD1222 COVID-19 vaccine. Study results and caveats: Repertoire samples came only from after the peak T cell response. Seropositive at baseline were only 5 or 6 AZD1222 recipients. Among vaccine-associated CD4 TCRs, coverage spanned spike, with dominance at 160-218 and 743-854.

Only in-frame clones appear in the TCRdb table, and some are missing; sequencing was by immunoSEQ multiplex PCR. The sample consists of 100,000 to 150,000 clones, around 90% of them appearing once. The germline V and J ends were trimmed by 1 base and 5 bases, with 9 bases remaining between them. The CDR3 is 13 residues long. From germline, CDR1 is SGHRS and CDR2 YFSETQ. V is TRBV5-1 and J is TRBJ1-2, with D hard to call. The receptor comes from an adult in good health. Sequencing used peripheral blood, obtained on day 0 of AZD1222 vaccination. Here the CDR3 reads CASSLQQEYGYTF. The CDR3 DNA reads as TGCGCCAGCAGCTTGCAGCAGGAATATGGCTACACCTTC. Complete variable domain (other parts from reference TRBV5-1 and TRBJ1-2): KAGVTQTPRYLIKTRGQQVTLSCSPISGHRSVSWYQQTPGQGLQFLFEYFSETQRNKGNFPGRFSGRQFSNSRSEMNVSTLELGDSALYLCASSLQQEYGYTFGSGTRLTVV.